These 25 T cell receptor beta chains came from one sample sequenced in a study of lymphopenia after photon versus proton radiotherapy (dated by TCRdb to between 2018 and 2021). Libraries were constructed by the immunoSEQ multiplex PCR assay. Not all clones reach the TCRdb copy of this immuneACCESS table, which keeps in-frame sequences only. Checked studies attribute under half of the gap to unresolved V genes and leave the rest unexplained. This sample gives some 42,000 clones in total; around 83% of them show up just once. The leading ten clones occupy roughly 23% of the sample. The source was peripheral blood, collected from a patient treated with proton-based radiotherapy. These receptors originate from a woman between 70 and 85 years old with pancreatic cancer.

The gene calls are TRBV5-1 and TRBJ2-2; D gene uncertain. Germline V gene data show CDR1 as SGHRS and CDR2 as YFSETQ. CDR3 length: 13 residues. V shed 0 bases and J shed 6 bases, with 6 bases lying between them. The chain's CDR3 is CASSLVAPGELFF. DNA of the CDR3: TGCGCCAGCAGCTTGGTGGCCCCCGGGGAGCTGTTTTTT.

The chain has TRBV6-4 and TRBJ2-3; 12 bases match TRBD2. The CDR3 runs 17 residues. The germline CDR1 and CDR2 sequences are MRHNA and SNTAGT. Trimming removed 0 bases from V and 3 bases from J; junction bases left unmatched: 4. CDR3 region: CASSDSRLAGATDTQYF. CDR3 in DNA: TGTGCCAGCAGTGACTCGAGACTAGCGGGAGCAACAGATACGCAGTATTTT.

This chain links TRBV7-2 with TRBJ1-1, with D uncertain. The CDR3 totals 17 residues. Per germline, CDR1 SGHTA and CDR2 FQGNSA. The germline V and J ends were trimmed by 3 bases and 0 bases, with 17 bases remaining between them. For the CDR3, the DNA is TGTGCCAGCAGCTTGGTCGGACGCCTACGCATGAACACTGAAGCTTTCTTT. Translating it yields CASSLVGRLRMNTEAFF.

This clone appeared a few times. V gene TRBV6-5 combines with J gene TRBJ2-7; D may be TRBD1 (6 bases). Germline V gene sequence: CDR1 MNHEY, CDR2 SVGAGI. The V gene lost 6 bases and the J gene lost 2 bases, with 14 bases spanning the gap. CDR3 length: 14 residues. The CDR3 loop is CASSPTGSPYEQYF. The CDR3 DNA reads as TGTGCCAGCAGCCCGACAGGTTCACCCTACGAGCAGTACTTC.

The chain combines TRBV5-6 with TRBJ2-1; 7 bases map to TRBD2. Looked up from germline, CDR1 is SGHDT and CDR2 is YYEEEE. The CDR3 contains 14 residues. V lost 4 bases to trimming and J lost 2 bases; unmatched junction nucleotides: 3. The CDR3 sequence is CASSPGTTYNEQFF. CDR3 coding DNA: TGTGCCAGCAGCCCCGGGACTACCTACAATGAGCAGTTCTTC.

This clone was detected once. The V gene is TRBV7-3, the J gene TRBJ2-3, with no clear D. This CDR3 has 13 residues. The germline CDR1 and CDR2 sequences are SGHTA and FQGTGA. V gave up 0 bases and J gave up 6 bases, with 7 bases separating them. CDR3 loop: CASSLTQRDTQYF. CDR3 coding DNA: TGTGCCAGCAGCTTAACTCAGAGGGATACGCAGTATTTT.

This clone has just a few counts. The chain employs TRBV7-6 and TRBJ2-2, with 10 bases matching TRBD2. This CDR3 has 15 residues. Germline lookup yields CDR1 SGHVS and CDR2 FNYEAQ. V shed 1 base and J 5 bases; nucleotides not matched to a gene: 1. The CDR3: CASSLVAGGTGELFF. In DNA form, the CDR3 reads TGTGCCAGCAGCTTAGTAGCGGGAGGAACCGGGGAGCTGTTTTTT.

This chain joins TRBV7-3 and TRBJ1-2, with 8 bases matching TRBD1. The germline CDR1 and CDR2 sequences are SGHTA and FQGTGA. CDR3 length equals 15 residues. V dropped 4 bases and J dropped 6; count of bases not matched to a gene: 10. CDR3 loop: CASSYQSGGVDGYTF. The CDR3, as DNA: TGTGCCAGCAGCTACCAGTCAGGGGGCGTAGATGGCTACACCTTC.

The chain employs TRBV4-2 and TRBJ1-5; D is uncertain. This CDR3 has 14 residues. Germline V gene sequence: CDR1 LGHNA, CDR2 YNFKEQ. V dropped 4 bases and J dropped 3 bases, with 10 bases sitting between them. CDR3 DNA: TGTGCCAGCAGCCCGGACCCGAACAATCAGCCCCAGCATTTT. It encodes CASSPDPNNQPQHF.

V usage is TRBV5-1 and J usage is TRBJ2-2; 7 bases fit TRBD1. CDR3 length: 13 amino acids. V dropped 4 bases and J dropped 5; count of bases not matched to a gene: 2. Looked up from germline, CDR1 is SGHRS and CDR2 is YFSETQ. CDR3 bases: TGCGCCAGCAGCGTACAGGGGACCGGGGAGCTGTTTTTT. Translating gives CASSVQGTGELFF.

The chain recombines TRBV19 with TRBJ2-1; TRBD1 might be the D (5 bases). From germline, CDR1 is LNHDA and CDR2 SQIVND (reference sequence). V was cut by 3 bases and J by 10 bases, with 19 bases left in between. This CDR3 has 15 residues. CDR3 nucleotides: TGTGCCAGTAGTATTATGGAGACAGCCGGCAAGGAGCAGTTCTTC. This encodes CASSIMETAGKEQFF.

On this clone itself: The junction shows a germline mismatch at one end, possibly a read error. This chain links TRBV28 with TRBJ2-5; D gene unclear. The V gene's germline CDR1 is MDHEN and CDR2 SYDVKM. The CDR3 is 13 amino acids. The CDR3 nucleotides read TGTGCCAGCGGTTTCCACCCGCAAGAGACCCAGTACTTC. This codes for CASGFHPQETQYF. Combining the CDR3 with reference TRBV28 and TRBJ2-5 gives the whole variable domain DVKVTQSSRYLVKRTGEKVFLECVQDMDHENMFWYRQDPGLGLRLIYFSYDVKMKEKGDIPEGYSVSREKKERFSLILESASTNQTSMYLCASGFHPQETQYFGPGTRLLVL.

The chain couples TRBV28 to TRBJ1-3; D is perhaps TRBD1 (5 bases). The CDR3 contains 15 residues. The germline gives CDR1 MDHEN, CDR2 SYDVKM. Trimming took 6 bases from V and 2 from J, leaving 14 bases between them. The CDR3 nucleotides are TGTGCCAGCAGGGGGTCCCAGGGTCCTGGAAACACCATATATTTT. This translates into CASRGSQGPGNTIYF.

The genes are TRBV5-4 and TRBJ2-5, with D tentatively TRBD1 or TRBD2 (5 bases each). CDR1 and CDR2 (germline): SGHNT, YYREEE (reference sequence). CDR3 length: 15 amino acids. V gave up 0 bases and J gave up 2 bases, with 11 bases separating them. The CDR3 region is CASSLGGTQQETQYF. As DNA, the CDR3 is TGTGCCAGCAGCTTGGGAGGGACCCAACAAGAGACCCAGTACTTC.

CDR3 bases: TGCGCCAGCAGCCAAGAGGCGGCAGTGATTAGCAATCAGCCCCAGCATTTT. Its protein is CASSQEAAVISNQPQHF. The chain recombines TRBV4-1 with TRBJ1-5, with no clear D. Germline-derived CDR1 and CDR2 are MGHRA and YSYEKL. CDR3 size: 17 residues. The V and J ends lost 0 bases and 0 bases respectively, with 12 bases between them.

The DNA of the CDR3 is TGTGCCAGCAGCTTAGAGGGAGGATATGGCTACACCTTC. This encodes CASSLEGGYGYTF. V and J are TRBV11-1 and TRBJ1-2; no clear D gene. The V gene lost 1 base and the J gene lost 5 bases, with 8 bases spanning the gap. The germline CDR1 and CDR2 sequences are SGHAT and FQDESV (reference sequence). This CDR3 comprises 13 residues.

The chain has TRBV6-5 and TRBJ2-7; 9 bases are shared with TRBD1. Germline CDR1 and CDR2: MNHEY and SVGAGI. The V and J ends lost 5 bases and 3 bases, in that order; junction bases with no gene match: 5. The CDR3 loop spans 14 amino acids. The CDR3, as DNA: TGTGCCAGCAGTCTAACAGGGGGCGGCTACGAGCAGTACTTC. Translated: CASSLTGGGYEQYF.

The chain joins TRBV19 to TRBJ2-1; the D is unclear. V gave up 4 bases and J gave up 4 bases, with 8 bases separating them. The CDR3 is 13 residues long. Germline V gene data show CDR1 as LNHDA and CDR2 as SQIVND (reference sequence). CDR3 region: CASSTFGYNEQFF. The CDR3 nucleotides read TGTGCCAGTAGTACCTTTGGGTACAATGAGCAGTTCTTC.

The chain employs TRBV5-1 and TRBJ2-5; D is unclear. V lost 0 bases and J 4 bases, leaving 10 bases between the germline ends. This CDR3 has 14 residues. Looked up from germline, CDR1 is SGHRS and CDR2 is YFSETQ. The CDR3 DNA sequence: TGCGCCAGCAGCTTGGGACCCCCGGGAGAGACCCAGTACTTC. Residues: CASSLGPPGETQYF.

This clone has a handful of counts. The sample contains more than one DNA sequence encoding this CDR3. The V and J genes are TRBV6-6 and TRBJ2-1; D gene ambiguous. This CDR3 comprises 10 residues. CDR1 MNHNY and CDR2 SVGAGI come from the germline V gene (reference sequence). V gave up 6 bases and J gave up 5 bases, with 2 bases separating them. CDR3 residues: CASRDNEQFF. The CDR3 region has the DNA TGTGCCAGCAGGGACAATGAGCAGTTCTTC.

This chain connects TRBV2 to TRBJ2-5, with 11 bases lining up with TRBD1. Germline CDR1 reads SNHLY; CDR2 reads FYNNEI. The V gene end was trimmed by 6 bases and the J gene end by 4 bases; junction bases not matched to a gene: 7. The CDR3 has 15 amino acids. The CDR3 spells CASRRTGGGRETQYF. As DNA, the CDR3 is TGTGCCAGCAGACGGACAGGGGGCGGTCGAGAGACCCAGTACTTC.

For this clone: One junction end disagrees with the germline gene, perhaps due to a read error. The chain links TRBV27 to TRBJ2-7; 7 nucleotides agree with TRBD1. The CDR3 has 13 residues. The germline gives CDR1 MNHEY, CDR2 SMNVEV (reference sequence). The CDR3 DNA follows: TGTGCCAGCAGTTTTAGGCAGGGGGTTAGGGTCTCTTTC. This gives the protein CASSFRQGVRVSF.

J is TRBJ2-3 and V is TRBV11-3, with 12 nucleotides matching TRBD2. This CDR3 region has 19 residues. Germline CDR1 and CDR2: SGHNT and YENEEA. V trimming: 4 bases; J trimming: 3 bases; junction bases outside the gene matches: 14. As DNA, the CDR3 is TGTGCCAGCAGCTCGAATTTCGGACTAGCGGGAAGTGGGACAGATACGCAGTATTTT. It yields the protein CASSSNFGLAGSGTDTQYF.

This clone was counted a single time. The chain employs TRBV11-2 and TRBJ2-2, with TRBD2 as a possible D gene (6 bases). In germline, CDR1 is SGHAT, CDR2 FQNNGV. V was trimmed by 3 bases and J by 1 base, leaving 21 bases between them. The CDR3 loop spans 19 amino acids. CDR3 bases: TGTGCCAGCAGCTTCGGACCCGAGATTGGGCGGGGGAACACCGGGGAGCTGTTTTTT. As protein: CASSFGPEIGRGNTGELFF.

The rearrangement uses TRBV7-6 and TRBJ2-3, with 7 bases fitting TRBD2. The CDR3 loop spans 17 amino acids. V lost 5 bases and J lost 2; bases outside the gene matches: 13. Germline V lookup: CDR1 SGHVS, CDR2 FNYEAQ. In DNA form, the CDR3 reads TGTGCCAGCAGCCATCGGGTGGGGGGGAGTAACACAGATACGCAGTATTTT. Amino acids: CASSHRVGGSNTDTQYF.